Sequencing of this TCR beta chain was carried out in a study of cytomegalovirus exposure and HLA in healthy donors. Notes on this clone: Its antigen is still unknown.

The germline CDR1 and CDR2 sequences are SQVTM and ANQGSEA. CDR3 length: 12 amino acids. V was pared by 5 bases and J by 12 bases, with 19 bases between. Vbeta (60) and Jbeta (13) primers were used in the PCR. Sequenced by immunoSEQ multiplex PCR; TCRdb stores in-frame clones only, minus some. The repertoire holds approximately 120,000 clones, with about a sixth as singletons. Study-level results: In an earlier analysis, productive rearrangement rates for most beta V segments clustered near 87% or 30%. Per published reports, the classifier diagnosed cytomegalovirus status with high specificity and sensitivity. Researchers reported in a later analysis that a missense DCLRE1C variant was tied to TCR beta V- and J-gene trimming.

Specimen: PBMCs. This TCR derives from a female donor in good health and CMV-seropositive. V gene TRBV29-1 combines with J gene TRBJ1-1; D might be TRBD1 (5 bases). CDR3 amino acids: CSVHFAGGGTFF. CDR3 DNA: TGCAGCGTTCATTTTGCGGGGGGAGGAACTTTCTTT.